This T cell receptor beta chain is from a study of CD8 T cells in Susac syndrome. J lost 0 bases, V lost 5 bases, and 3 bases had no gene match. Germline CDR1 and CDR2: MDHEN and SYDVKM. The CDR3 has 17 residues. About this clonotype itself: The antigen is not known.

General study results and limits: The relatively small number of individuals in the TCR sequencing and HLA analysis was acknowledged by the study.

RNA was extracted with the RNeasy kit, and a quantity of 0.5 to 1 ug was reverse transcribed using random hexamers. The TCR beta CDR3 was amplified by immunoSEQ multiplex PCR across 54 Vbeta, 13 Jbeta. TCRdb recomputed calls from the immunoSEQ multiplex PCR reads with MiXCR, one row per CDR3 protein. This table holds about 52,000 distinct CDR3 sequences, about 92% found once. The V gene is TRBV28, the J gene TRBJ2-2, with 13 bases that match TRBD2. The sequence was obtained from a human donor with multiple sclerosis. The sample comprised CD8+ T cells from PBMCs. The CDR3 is CASSLGLAGANTGELFF. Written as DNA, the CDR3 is TGTGCCAGCAGTCTCGGACTAGCGGGAGCGAACACCGGGGAGCTGTTTTTT.